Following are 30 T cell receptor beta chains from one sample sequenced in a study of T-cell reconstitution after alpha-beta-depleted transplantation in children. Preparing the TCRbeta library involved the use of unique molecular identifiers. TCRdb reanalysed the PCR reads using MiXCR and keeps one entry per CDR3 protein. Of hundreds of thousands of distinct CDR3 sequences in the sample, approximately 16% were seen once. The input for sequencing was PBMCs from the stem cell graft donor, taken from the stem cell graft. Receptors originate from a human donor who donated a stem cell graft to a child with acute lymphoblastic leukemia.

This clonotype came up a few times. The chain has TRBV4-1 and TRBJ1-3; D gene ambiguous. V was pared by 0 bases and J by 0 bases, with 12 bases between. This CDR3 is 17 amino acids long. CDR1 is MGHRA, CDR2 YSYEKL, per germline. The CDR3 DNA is TGCGCCAGCAGCCAAGATTCGAGACTCATCTCTGGAAACACCATATATTTT. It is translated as CASSQDSRLISGNTIYF.

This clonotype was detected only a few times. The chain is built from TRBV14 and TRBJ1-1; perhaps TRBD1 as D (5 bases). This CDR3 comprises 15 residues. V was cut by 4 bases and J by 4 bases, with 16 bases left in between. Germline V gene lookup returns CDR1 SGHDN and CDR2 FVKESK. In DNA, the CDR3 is TGTGCCAGCAGCCGCTGGGGGGAGGGGAGCACTGAAGCTTTCTTT. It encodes CASSRWGEGSTEAFF.

The CDR3 is CASSLSLSGLTDTQYF. In DNA, the CDR3 is TGCGCCAGCAGCTTGTCCCTTAGCGGACTCACAGATACGCAGTATTTT. The rearrangement uses TRBV5-1 and TRBJ2-3, with D perhaps matching TRBD2 (6 bases). Trimming removed 1 base from V and 2 bases from J, with 14 bases in between. Per germline, CDR1 SGHRS and CDR2 YFSETQ. CDR3 length: 16 residues.

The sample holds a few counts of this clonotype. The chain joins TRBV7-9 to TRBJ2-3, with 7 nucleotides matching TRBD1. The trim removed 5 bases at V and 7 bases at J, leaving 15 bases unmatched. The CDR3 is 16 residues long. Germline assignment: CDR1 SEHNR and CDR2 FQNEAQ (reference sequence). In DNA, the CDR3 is TGTGCCAGCAGCGCACTGGGACAGCAAGTTTCCCATACGCAGTATTTT. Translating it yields CASSALGQQVSHTQYF.

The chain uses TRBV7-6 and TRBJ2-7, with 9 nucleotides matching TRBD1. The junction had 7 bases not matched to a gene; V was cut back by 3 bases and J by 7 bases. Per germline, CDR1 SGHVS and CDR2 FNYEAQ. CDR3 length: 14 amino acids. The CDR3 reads CASSLGQGKREQYF. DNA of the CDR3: TGTGCCAGCAGCTTGGGACAGGGAAAAAGGGAGCAGTACTTC.

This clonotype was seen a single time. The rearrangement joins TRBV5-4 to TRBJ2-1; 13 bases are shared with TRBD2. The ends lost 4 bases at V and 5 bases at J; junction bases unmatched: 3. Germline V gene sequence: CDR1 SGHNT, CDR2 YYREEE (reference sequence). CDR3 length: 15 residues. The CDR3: CASSMGLAGNNEQFF. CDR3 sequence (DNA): TGTGCCAGCAGCATGGGACTAGCGGGGAACAATGAGCAGTTCTTC.

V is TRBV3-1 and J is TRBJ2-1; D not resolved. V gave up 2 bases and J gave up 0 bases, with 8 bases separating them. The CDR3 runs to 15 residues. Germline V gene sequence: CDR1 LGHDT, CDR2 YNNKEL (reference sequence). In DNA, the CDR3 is TGTGCCAGCAGCCAAACCCTAAGCTCCTACAATGAGCAGTTCTTC. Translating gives CASSQTLSSYNEQFF.

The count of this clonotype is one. This CDR3 reads CASRPGVYYEQYF. The CDR3 DNA sequence: TGTGCCAGCAGACCGGGGGTATACTACGAGCAGTACTTC. The chain carries TRBV27 and TRBJ2-7; D is possibly TRBD2 (6 bases). Between the trimmed V and J ends, which lost 6 bases and 3 bases, there was a span of 12 bases. The CDR3 loop spans 13 amino acids. The germline V gene has CDR1 MNHEY and CDR2 SMNVEV (reference sequence).

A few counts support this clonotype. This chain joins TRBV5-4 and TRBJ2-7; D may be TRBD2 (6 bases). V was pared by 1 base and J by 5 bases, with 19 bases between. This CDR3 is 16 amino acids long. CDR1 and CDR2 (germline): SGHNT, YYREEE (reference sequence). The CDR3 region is CASSLIPRESRNEQYF. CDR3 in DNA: TGTGCCAGCAGCTTGATTCCTCGGGAGTCTCGCAACGAGCAGTACTTC.

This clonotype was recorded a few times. The CDR3, as DNA: TGTGCCAGCAGCTTGCGACGGACGTTAAATGAAAAACTGTTTTTT. Encoded protein: CASSLRRTLNEKLFF. This chain joins TRBV13 and TRBJ1-4; D not resolved. This CDR3 comprises 15 residues. Trimming shortened V by 3 bases and J by 5 bases, and 13 bases separated the two germline ends. Germline CDR1 and CDR2: PRHDT and FYEKMQ (reference sequence). Variable domain in full (rest from reference TRBV13 and TRBJ1-4): AAGVIQSPRHLIKEKRETATLKCYPIPRHDTVYWYQQGPGQDPQFLISFYEKMQSDKGSIPDRFSAQQFSDYHSELNMSSLELGDSALYFCASSLRRTLNEKLFFGSGTQLSVL.

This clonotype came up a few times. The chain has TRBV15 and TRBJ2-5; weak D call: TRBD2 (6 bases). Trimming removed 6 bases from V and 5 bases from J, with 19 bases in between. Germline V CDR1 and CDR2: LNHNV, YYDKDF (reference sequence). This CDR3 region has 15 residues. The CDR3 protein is CATSSGHFRGETQYF. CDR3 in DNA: TGTGCCACCAGTAGCGGACATTTCCGCGGGGAGACCCAGTACTTC.

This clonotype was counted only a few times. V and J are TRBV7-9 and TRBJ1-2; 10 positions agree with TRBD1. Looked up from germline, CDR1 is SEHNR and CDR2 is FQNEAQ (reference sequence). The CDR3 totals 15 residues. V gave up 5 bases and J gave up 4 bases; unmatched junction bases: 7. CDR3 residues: CASSPRQGAGYGYTF. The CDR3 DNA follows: TGTGCCAGCAGCCCCCGACAGGGGGCAGGCTATGGCTACACCTTC. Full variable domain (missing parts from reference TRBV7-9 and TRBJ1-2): DTGVSQNPRHKITKRGQNVTFRCDPISEHNRLYWYRQTLGQGPEFLTYFQNEAQLEKSRLLSDRFSAERPKGSFSTLEIQRTEQGDSAMYLCASSPRQGAGYGYTFGSGTRLTVV.

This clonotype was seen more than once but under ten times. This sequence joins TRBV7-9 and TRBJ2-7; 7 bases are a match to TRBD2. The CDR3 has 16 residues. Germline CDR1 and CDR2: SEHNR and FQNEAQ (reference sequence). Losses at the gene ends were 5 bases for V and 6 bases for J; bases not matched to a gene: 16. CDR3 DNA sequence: TGTGCCAGCAGCCCGCTCGGAGCTAGCGGTCTTGCCGAGCAGTACTTC. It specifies CASSPLGASGLAEQYF.

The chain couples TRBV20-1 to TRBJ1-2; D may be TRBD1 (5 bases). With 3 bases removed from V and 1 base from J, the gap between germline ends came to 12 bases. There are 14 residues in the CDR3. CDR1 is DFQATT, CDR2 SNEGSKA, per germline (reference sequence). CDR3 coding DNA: TGCAGTGCTAGGTCGGCGGGGGGTAACTATGGCTACACCTTC. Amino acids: CSARSAGGNYGYTF.

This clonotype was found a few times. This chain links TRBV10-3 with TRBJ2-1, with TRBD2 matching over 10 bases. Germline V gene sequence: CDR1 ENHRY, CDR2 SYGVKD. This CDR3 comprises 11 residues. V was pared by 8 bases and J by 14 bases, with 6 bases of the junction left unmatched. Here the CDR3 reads CAISSGSREFF. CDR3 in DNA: TGTGCCATCTCTAGCGGGAGCAGGGAGTTCTTC.

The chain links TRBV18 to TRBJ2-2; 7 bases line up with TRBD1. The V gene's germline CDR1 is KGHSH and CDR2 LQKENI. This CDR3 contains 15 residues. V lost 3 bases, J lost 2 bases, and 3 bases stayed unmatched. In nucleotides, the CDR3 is TGTGCCAGCTCACCGGGGGACAGAAACACCGGGGAGCTGTTTTTT. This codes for CASSPGDRNTGELFF.

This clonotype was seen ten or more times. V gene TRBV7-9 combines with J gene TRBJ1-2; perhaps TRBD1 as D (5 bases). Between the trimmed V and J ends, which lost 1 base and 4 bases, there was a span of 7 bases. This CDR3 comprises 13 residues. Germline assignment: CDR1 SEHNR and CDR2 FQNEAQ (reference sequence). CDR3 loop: CASSLGGVYGYTF. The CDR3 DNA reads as TGTGCCAGCAGCTTAGGAGGGGTCTATGGCTACACCTTC.

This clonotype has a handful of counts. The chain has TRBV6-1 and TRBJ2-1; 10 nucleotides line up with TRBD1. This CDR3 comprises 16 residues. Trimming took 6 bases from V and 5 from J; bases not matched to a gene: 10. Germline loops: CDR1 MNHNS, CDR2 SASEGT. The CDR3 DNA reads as TGTGCCAGCAGGGCCCTACCGGGACAGGGGAACAATGAGCAGTTCTTC. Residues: CASRALPGQGNNEQFF.

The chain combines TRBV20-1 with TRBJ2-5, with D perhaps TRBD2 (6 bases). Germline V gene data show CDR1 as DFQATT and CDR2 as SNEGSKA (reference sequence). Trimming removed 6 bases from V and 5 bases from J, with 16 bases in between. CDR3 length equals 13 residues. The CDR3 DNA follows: TGCAGTGCCCCACGCGCGGGAACGGAGACCCAGTACTTC. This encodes CSAPRAGTETQYF.

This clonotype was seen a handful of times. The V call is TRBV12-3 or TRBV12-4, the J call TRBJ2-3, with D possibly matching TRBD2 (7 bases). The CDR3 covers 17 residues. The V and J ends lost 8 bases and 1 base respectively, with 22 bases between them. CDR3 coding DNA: TGTGCCAGCGGGGGGGCCGGGGCCGTCTTCGGCACAGATACGCAGTATTTT. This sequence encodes CASGGAGAVFGTDTQYF.

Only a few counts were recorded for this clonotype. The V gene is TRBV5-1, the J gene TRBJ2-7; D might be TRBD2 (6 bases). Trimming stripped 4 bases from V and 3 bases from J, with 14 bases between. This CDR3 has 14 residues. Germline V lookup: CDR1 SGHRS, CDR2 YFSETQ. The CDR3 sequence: CASSDYSGVYEQYF. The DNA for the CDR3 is TGCGCCAGCAGCGACTACTCGGGGGTCTACGAGCAGTACTTC.

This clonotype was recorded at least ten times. CDR3 bases: TGCAGTGCTAGCCGTGCGGGAAGCACAGATACGCAGTATTTT. It specifies CSASRAGSTDTQYF. This chain connects TRBV20-1 to TRBJ2-3, with D tentatively TRBD2 (6 bases). The CDR3 length is 14 residues. Germline CDR1 DFQATT, CDR2 SNEGSKA (reference sequence). V lost 3 bases and J lost 0, with 10 bases in between.

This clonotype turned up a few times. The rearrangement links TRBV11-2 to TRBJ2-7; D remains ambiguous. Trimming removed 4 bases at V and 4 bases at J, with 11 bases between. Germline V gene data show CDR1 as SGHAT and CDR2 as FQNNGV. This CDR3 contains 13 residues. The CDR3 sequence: CASSSFLEYEQYF. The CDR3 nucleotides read TGTGCCAGCAGCTCATTCTTAGAGTACGAGCAGTACTTC.

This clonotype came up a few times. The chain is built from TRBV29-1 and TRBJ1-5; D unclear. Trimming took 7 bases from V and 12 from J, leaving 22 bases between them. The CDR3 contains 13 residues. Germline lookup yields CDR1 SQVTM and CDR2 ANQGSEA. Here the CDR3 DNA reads TGCAGCGCCGTCGAAGGTCCCTCTCAACTCCAGCATTTT. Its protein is CSAVEGPSQLQHF. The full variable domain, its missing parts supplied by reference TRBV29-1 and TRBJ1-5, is SAVISQKPSRDICQRGTSLTIQCQVDSQVTMMFWYRQQPGQSLTLIATANQGSEATYESGFVIDKFPISRPNLTFSTLTVSNMSPEDSSIYLCSAVEGPSQLQHFGDGTRLSIL.

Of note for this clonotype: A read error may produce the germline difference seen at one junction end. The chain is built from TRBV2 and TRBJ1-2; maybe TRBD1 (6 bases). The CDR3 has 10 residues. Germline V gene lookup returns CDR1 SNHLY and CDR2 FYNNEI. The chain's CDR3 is CASSEDSLYF. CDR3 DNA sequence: TGTGCCAGCAGTGAGGACAGCCTCTACTTC.

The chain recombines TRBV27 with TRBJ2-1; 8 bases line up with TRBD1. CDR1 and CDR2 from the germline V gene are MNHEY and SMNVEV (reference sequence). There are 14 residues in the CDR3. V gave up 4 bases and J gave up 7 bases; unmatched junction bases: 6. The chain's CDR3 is CASSSQQGANEQFF. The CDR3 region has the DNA TGTGCCAGCAGTTCGCAGCAGGGGGCAAATGAGCAGTTCTTC.

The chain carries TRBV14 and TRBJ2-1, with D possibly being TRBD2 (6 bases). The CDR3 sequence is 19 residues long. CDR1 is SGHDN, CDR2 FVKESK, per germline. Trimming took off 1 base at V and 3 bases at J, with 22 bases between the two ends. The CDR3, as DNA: TGTGCCAGCAGCCAAGTGGGGAGGTTTCGCGGGAAGATCTACAATGAGCAGTTCTTC. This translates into CASSQVGRFRGKIYNEQFF.

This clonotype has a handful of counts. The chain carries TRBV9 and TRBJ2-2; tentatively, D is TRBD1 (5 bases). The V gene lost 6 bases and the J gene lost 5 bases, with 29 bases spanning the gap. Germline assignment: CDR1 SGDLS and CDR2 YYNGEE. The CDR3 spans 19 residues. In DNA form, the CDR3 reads TGTGCCAGCAAAGGCCATAGCAGGGAAAATCGGTCTGGGACCGGGGAGCTGTTTTTT. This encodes CASKGHSRENRSGTGELFF. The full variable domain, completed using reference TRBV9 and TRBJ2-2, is DSGVTQTPKHLITATGQRVTLRCSPRSGDLSVYWYQQSLDQGLQFLIQYYNGEERAKGNILERFSAQQFPDLHSELNLSSLELGDSALYFCASKGHSRENRSGTGELFFGEGSRLTVL.

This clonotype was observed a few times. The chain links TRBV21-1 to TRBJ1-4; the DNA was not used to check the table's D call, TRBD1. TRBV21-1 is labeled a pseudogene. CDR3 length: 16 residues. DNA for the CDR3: TGTGCCAGCAGCATAAAACAGGGGCCAACTAATGAAAAACTGTTTTTT. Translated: CASSIKQGPTNEKLFF.

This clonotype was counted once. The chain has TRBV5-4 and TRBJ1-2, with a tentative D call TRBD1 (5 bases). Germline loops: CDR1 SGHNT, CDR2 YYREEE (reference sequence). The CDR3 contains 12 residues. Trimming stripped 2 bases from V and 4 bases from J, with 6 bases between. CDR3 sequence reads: CASSFDSYGYTF. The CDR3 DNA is TGTGCCAGCAGCTTCGACAGCTATGGCTACACCTTC.